This T cell receptor beta chain appears in the sequencing data of a study of T cells in Graves' hyperthyroidism and ophthalmopathy. At least ten counts were recorded for this clonotype. TCR beta CDR3 regions were amplified from RNA. The HTBI set primed first-round TCR CDR3 RT-PCR. One entry per CDR3 protein, called by TCRdb with MiXCR from the multiplex PCR reads. The table shows fewer than 550,000 distinct CDR3 sequences, with 15% to 17% occurring only once. The germline gives CDR1 SNHLY, CDR2 FYNNEI. This CDR3 comprises 17 residues. V dropped 2 bases and J dropped 9; count of bases not matched to a gene: 7.

Input material: blood. The receptor was isolated from a woman under 30 with Graves' hyperthyroidism. This sequence joins TRBV2 and TRBJ2-4; the match to TRBD2 covers 16 bases. In DNA, the CDR3 is TGTGCCAGCAGTGAAAGGGGACTAGCGGGGGGGCAAAGCATTCAGTACTTC. Its translation: CASSERGLAGGQSIQYF.